The rows below give T cell receptor beta chains drawn from one sample of a study of T-cell reconstitution after alpha-beta-depleted transplantation in children. TCRdb used MiXCR to reprocess the PCR reads, holding one entry per CDR3 protein. The sample includes around 29,000 distinct CDR3 sequences, roughly 6% of them seen just once. The source was PBMCs, mostly from graft donor cells, collected 180 days after TCRalphabeta/CD19-depleted stem cell transplant. These receptors were collected from a male patient under 18 who had a stem cell transplant for acute myeloid leukemia, so the T cells may come from the graft donor. The CDR3 runs from the conserved cysteine through the conserved F or W. D genes are given only for firm matches. Clone size is shown for a subset of rows, as once, few, many or a class of expanded clone.

J gene: TRBJ2-3; clone size: many; V gene: TRBV20-1; D gene: TRBD2; CDR3 protein: CSARDISGRALDTQYF; CDR3 DNA: TGCAGTGCTAGAGATATTAGCGGGAGGGCCCTAGATACGCAGTATTTT
J gene: TRBJ2-1; clone size: many; V gene: TRBV5-1; D gene: TRBD2; CDR3 protein: CASSVGTSGREPEQFF; CDR3 DNA: TGCGCCAGCAGCGTCGGGACTAGCGGGAGGGAGCCTGAGCAGTTCTTC
J gene: TRBJ1-6; clone size: many; V gene: TRBV7-9; D gene: TRBD1; CDR3 protein: CASSPQGALGNSPLHF; CDR3 DNA: TGTGCCAGCAGCCCTCAGGGGGCCTTAGGGAATTCACCCCTCCACTTT
J gene: TRBJ2-1; clone size: many; V gene: TRBV15; D gene: TRBD1; CDR3 protein: CATSRQDRVDEQFF; CDR3 DNA: TGTGCCACCAGCAGACAAGACAGGGTCGATGAGCAGTTCTTC
J gene: TRBJ2-6; clone size: many; V gene: TRBV6-2/TRBV6-3; D gene: .; CDR3 protein: CATGDVAKLGRRSGANVLTF; CDR3 DNA: TGTGCCACAGGGGACGTGGCGAAGTTAGGAAGGCGATCTGGGGCCAACGTCCTGACTTTC
J gene: TRBJ2-7; clone size: many; V gene: TRBV29-1; D gene: .; CDR3 protein: CSARRPQTYEQYF; CDR3 DNA: TGCAGCGCCAGGCGCCCCCAGACCTACGAGCAGTACTTC
J gene: TRBJ1-5; clone size: .; V gene: TRBV28; D gene: .; CDR3 protein: CASSLPGIMGNQPQHF; CDR3 DNA: TGTGCCAGCAGCTTACCAGGGATCATGGGCAATCAGCCCCAGCATTTT
J gene: TRBJ2-7; clone size: many; V gene: TRBV3-1; D gene: TRBD1; CDR3 protein: CASSRGQGASYEQYF; CDR3 DNA: TGTGCCAGCAGCCGGGGACAGGGGGCCTCCTACGAGCAGTACTTC
J gene: TRBJ2-7; clone size: many; V gene: TRBV7-2; D gene: TRBD2; CDR3 protein: CASSLLAGANEQYF; CDR3 DNA: TGTGCCAGCAGCTTACTAGCGGGAGCCAACGAGCAGTACTTC
J gene: TRBJ2-7; clone size: many; V gene: TRBV20-1; D gene: .; CDR3 protein: CSARGSATGTFYEQYF; CDR3 DNA: TGCAGTGCTAGAGGTTCGGCGACGGGAACATTCTACGAGCAGTACTTC
J gene: TRBJ1-1; clone size: many; V gene: TRBV30; D gene: .; CDR3 protein: CAWRSGRNTEAFF; CDR3 DNA: TGTGCCTGGAGATCGGGGCGGAACACTGAAGCTTTCTTT
J gene: TRBJ2-3; clone size: .; V gene: TRBV6-1; D gene: TRBD1; CDR3 protein: CASSPDRVVDTQYF; CDR3 DNA: TGTGCCAGCAGTCCGGACAGGGTGGTAGATACGCAGTATTTT
J gene: TRBJ1-2; clone size: many; V gene: TRBV19; D gene: .; CDR3 protein: CASSPGSLRGYTF; CDR3 DNA: TGTGCCAGTTCTCCAGGGTCACTAAGAGGCTACACCTTC
J gene: TRBJ1-6; clone size: many; V gene: TRBV7-9; D gene: .; CDR3 protein: CASSLDGAYNSPLHF; CDR3 DNA: TGTGCCAGCAGCTTAGACGGCGCCTATAATTCACCCCTCCACTTT
J gene: TRBJ1-1; clone size: many; V gene: TRBV18; D gene: TRBD1; CDR3 protein: CASSPGTGDAGTEAFF; CDR3 DNA: TGTGCCAGCTCACCAGGGACAGGGGACGCGGGGACTGAAGCTTTCTTT
J gene: TRBJ2-7; clone size: many; V gene: TRBV24-1; D gene: TRBD2; CDR3 protein: CATSDGGLAASSYEQYF; CDR3 DNA: TGTGCCACCAGTGACGGAGGGCTAGCGGCCAGCTCCTACGAGCAGTACTTC
J gene: TRBJ2-5; clone size: .; V gene: TRBV27; D gene: .; CDR3 protein: CAASNYNKGETQYF; CDR3 DNA: TGTGCCGCCTCGAACTACAATAAGGGGGAGACCCAGTACTTC
J gene: TRBJ2-2; clone size: many; V gene: TRBV20-1; D gene: TRBD1; CDR3 protein: CSARDLGQGVDTGELFF; CDR3 DNA: TGCAGTGCTAGAGATTTGGGACAGGGGGTGGACACCGGGGAGCTGTTTTTT
J gene: TRBJ2-3; clone size: many; V gene: TRBV6-5; D gene: TRBD2; CDR3 protein: CASSYTGTSGGTQYF; CDR3 DNA: TGTGCCAGCAGTTACACCGGGACTAGCGGCGGTACGCAGTATTTT
J gene: TRBJ1-1; clone size: many; V gene: TRBV27; D gene: .; CDR3 protein: CASSLFSAWVSPTEAFF; CDR3 DNA: TGTGCCAGCAGTTTATTCTCAGCTTGGGTATCGCCCACTGAAGCTTTCTTT
J gene: TRBJ1-1; clone size: many; V gene: TRBV9; D gene: .; CDR3 protein: CASSVVLGGPNTEAFF; CDR3 DNA: TGTGCCAGCAGCGTAGTCCTAGGGGGTCCGAACACTGAAGCTTTCTTT
J gene: TRBJ1-5; clone size: many; V gene: TRBV6-5; D gene: .; CDR3 protein: CASRIREYSNQPQHF; CDR3 DNA: TGTGCCAGCAGAATCAGAGAGTATAGCAATCAGCCCCAGCATTTT
J gene: TRBJ2-7; clone size: many; V gene: TRBV28; D gene: TRBD2; CDR3 protein: CASSSHKTGGYEQYF; CDR3 DNA: TGTGCCAGCAGTTCCCATAAGACGGGAGGCTACGAGCAGTACTTC
J gene: TRBJ2-2; clone size: many; V gene: TRBV7-3; D gene: .; CDR3 protein: CASSLRGGYTGELFF; CDR3 DNA: TGTGCCAGCAGCTTAAGGGGCGGATACACCGGGGAGCTGTTTTTT
J gene: TRBJ1-1; clone size: .; V gene: TRBV1; D gene: .; CDR3 protein: CSSSYVTQGGTEAFF; CDR3 DNA: TGCTCCAGCAGCTACGTAACCCAAGGGGGGACTGAAGCTTTCTTT
J gene: TRBJ2-1; clone size: many; V gene: TRBV12-3/TRBV12-4; D gene: TRBD2; CDR3 protein: CASSFSGRTYNEQFF; CDR3 DNA: TGTGCCAGCAGTTTCTCCGGGAGGACGTACAATGAGCAGTTCTTC
J gene: TRBJ1-5; clone size: .; V gene: TRBV6-5; D gene: .; CDR3 protein: CASSGNRDQPQHF; CDR3 DNA: TGTGCCAGCAGTGGAAACAGGGATCAGCCCCAGCATTTT
J gene: TRBJ2-1; clone size: .; V gene: TRBV6-1; D gene: .; CDR3 protein: CASSPTEGRGGQFF; CDR3 DNA: TGTGCCAGCAGCCCGACCGAGGGGAGGGGGGGGCAGTTCTTC
J gene: TRBJ2-7; clone size: many; V gene: TRBV28; D gene: .; CDR3 protein: CASSPHREQYF; CDR3 DNA: TGTGCCAGCAGTCCGCATAGGGAGCAGTACTTC
J gene: TRBJ2-5; clone size: .; V gene: TRBV6-6; D gene: .; CDR3 protein: CASLSKETQYF; CDR3 DNA: TGTGCCAGCCTGAGCAAGGAGACCCAGTACTTC
J gene: TRBJ1-5; clone size: .; V gene: TRBV5-1; D gene: .; CDR3 protein: CAMSSKGIDSNQPQHF; CDR3 DNA: TGCGCCATGAGCTCCAAGGGTATCGATAGCAATCAGCCCCAGCATTTT
J gene: TRBJ2-5; clone size: many; V gene: TRBV14; D gene: .; CDR3 protein: CASSQALGGTQYF; CDR3 DNA: TGTGCCAGCAGCCAAGCCCTAGGGGGGACCCAGTACTTC
J gene: TRBJ2-7; clone size: .; V gene: TRBV6-2/TRBV6-3; D gene: .; CDR3 protein: CASVSQGSYEQYF; CDR3 DNA: TGTGCCAGCGTCTCTCAGGGGTCCTACGAGCAGTACTTC
J gene: TRBJ2-5; clone size: many; V gene: TRBV27; D gene: .; CDR3 protein: CASRQGEWSGETQYF; CDR3 DNA: TGTGCCAGCAGGCAGGGTGAATGGTCCGGAGAGACCCAGTACTTC
J gene: TRBJ2-2; clone size: many; V gene: TRBV3-1; D gene: .; CDR3 protein: CASSLLRGPTNTGELFF; CDR3 DNA: TGTGCCAGCAGCCTACTACGGGGTCCGACGAACACCGGGGAGCTGTTTTTT
J gene: TRBJ2-3; clone size: many; V gene: TRBV7-2; D gene: .; CDR3 protein: CASSFPGSRDTQYF; CDR3 DNA: TGTGCCAGCAGCTTCCCCGGGTCTAGGGATACGCAGTATTTT
J gene: TRBJ2-3; clone size: many; V gene: TRBV7-9; D gene: TRBD1; CDR3 protein: CASSHRDSPDTQYF; CDR3 DNA: TGTGCCAGCAGCCACCGGGACAGTCCAGATACGCAGTATTTT
J gene: TRBJ2-7; clone size: many; V gene: TRBV11-2; D gene: TRBD2; CDR3 protein: CASRSAGTRSEQYF; CDR3 DNA: TGTGCCAGCAGGTCCGCCGGGACTAGATCCGAGCAGTACTTC
J gene: TRBJ2-7; clone size: .; V gene: TRBV4-3; D gene: .; CDR3 protein: CTSSQGLSGRGYF; CDR3 DNA: TGCACCAGCAGCCAAGGTCTTAGTGGGAGAGGATACTTC
J gene: TRBJ2-5; clone size: many; V gene: TRBV28; D gene: TRBD2; CDR3 protein: CASSDPTSGRAWETQYF; CDR3 DNA: TGTGCCAGCAGTGACCCAACTAGCGGGAGGGCCTGGGAGACCCAGTACTTC
J gene: TRBJ1-1; clone size: many; V gene: TRBV7-3; D gene: .; CDR3 protein: CASRPLSEAFF; CDR3 DNA: TGTGCCAGCAGGCCACTCTCTGAAGCTTTCTTT
J gene: TRBJ2-7; clone size: many; V gene: TRBV18; D gene: TRBD1; CDR3 protein: CASSRDRAPDEQYF; CDR3 DNA: TGTGCCAGCTCGAGAGACAGGGCTCCTGACGAGCAGTACTTC
J gene: TRBJ2-7; clone size: many; V gene: TRBV7-3; D gene: TRBD2; CDR3 protein: CASSLMASGGEQYF; CDR3 DNA: TGTGCCAGCAGCTTAATGGCTAGCGGGGGGGAGCAGTACTTC
J gene: TRBJ2-1; clone size: many; V gene: TRBV5-4; D gene: .; CDR3 protein: CASSLALPSYNEQFF; CDR3 DNA: TGTGCCAGCAGCTTGGCCTTACCGTCCTACAATGAGCAGTTCTTC
J gene: TRBJ2-7; clone size: many; V gene: TRBV5-1; D gene: .; CDR3 protein: CASSLESRYEQYF; CDR3 DNA: TGCGCCAGCAGCTTGGAATCCCGGTACGAGCAGTACTTC
J gene: TRBJ2-1; clone size: many; V gene: TRBV27; D gene: .; CDR3 protein: CASSWGYRENNEQFF; CDR3 DNA: TGTGCCAGCAGTTGGGGATATAGAGAAAACAATGAGCAGTTCTTC
J gene: TRBJ2-2; clone size: many; V gene: TRBV5-1; D gene: TRBD2; CDR3 protein: CASSFGLAANTGELFF; CDR3 DNA: TGCGCCAGCAGCTTCGGACTAGCGGCGAACACCGGGGAGCTGTTTTTT
J gene: TRBJ2-7; clone size: many; V gene: TRBV20-1; D gene: .; CDR3 protein: CSADPAGTSYEQYF; CDR3 DNA: TGCAGTGCTGACCCCGCAGGGACCTCCTACGAGCAGTACTTC
J gene: TRBJ2-3; clone size: few; V gene: TRBV5-4; D gene: TRBD1; CDR3 protein: CASSLKGQGALDTQYF; CDR3 DNA: TGTGCCAGCAGCTTAAAAGGACAGGGGGCCTTGGATACGCAGTATTTT
J gene: TRBJ2-1; clone size: many; V gene: TRBV7-2; D gene: .; CDR3 protein: CASSLVGEQFF; CDR3 DNA: TGTGCCAGCAGCTTAGTAGGTGAGCAGTTCTTC
J gene: TRBJ2-1; clone size: many; V gene: TRBV29-1; D gene: .; CDR3 protein: CSVKRGNEQFF; CDR3 DNA: TGCAGCGTGAAGAGAGGGAATGAGCAGTTCTTC
J gene: TRBJ2-7; clone size: few; V gene: TRBV25-1; D gene: TRBD1; CDR3 protein: CASSNYRGSSYEQYF; CDR3 DNA: TGTGCCAGCAGTAACTACAGGGGGTCCTCCTACGAGCAGTACTTC
J gene: TRBJ1-2; clone size: many; V gene: TRBV7-3; D gene: .; CDR3 protein: CASSFGGGANYGYTF; CDR3 DNA: TGTGCCAGCAGCTTCGGAGGAGGGGCCAACTATGGCTACACCTTC
J gene: TRBJ2-3; clone size: many; V gene: TRBV28; D gene: TRBD2; CDR3 protein: CASSSPYGLAGDTDTQYF; CDR3 DNA: TGTGCCAGCAGTTCCCCTTACGGACTAGCGGGGGACACAGATACGCAGTATTTT
J gene: TRBJ2-5; clone size: many; V gene: TRBV7-2; D gene: .; CDR3 protein: CASTPSGTRETQYF; CDR3 DNA: TGTGCCAGCACCCCATCGGGCACTCGGGAGACCCAGTACTTC